The 14 T cell receptor beta chains below come from one sample, sequenced in a study of blood T cell repertoires in COVID-19. Sequencing was performed with immunoSEQ multiplex PCR; in TCRdb, only in-frame clones are kept and a portion is missing. The sample yields 200,000 to 300,000 clones, about 73% seen once. Sequencing was carried out using peripheral blood. These receptors originate from an elderly woman with acute or convalescent COVID-19.

The sample holds a few counts of this clone. The chain combines TRBV27 with TRBJ1-2; D is unresolved. Germline CDR1 and CDR2: MNHEY and SMNVEV (reference sequence). This CDR3 has 13 amino acids. V was clipped by 6 bases and J by 4 bases, with 12 bases between them. CDR3 nucleotide sequence: TGTGCCAGCAGCCCAACAGACCTCTATGGCTACACCTTC. As protein: CASSPTDLYGYTF.

V and J are TRBV5-4 and TRBJ2-1; 7 bases align to TRBD1. V gave up 10 bases and J gave up 8 bases; unmatched junction bases: 15. The CDR3 runs to 14 residues. CDR1 is SGHNT and CDR2 is YYREEE in the germline V gene (reference sequence). For the CDR3, the DNA is TGTGCCCAAGCCTCAGGGGGTTCAGGGGATGAGCAGTTCTTC. Its translation: CAQASGGSGDEQFF.

This chain uses TRBV18 with TRBJ1-1; no clear D gene. V dropped 2 bases and J dropped 0 bases, with 10 bases sitting between them. Germline V gives CDR1 KGHSH, CDR2 LQKENI. CDR3 length equals 15 residues. The CDR3 DNA sequence: TGTGCCAGCTCACCAGGGCGGGAGGTGAACACTGAAGCTTTCTTT. This sequence encodes CASSPGREVNTEAFF.

This rearrangement joins TRBV19 to TRBJ1-5; 9 bases are shared with TRBD1. There are 15 residues in the CDR3. The V segment lost 7 bases and the J segment 3 bases; nucleotides outside the gene matches: 7. Germline V gives CDR1 LNHDA, CDR2 SQIVND (reference sequence). The CDR3 loop is CASNSGQGLNQPQHF. The DNA for the CDR3 is TGTGCCAGTAATTCGGGACAGGGACTCAATCAGCCCCAGCATTTT.

The chain has TRBV10-3 and TRBJ1-5, with a tentative D call TRBD1 (5 bases). The CDR3 runs to 16 residues. CDR1 ENHRY and CDR2 SYGVKD come from the germline V gene. Trimming removed 0 bases at V and 7 bases at J, with 16 bases between. The CDR3 is CAISESRRQGEQPQHF. In DNA form, the CDR3 reads TGTGCCATCAGTGAGTCGCGGCGGCAGGGTGAACAGCCCCAGCATTTT.

This clone occurred a few times. J is TRBJ1-2 and V is TRBV4-1; the D gene is possibly TRBD1 (6 bases). From germline, CDR1 is MGHRA and CDR2 YSYEKL. The CDR3 contains 16 residues. V was clipped by 0 bases and J by 3 bases, with 14 bases between them. CDR3 DNA: TGCGCCAGCAGCCAAGATTGGGCCAGGGGTTACTATGGCTACACCTTC. This codes for CASSQDWARGYYGYTF.

The V gene is TRBV7-8, the J gene TRBJ2-1, with 11 nucleotides matching TRBD1. CDR3 length equals 17 residues. V was pared by 2 bases and J by 4 bases, with 7 bases of the junction left unmatched. Germline loops: CDR1 SGHVS, CDR2 FQNEAQ. CDR3 amino acids: CASSLLVGTGGYNEQFF. In DNA form, the CDR3 reads TGTGCCAGCAGCTTATTGGTCGGGACAGGGGGTTACAATGAGCAGTTCTTC.

This rearrangement joins TRBV3-1 (or the pseudogene TRBV3-2) to TRBJ1-2; D unclear. The V gene lost 4 bases and the J gene lost 4 bases, with 13 bases spanning the gap. Germline CDR1 reads LGHDT; CDR2 reads YNNKEL (reference sequence). The CDR3 spans 14 residues. CDR3 DNA sequence: TGTGCCAGCAGCCCCGGTGGTTCCCTCTATGGCTACACCTTC. This encodes CASSPGGSLYGYTF.

The CDR3 sequence: CASSERPGWHSPLHF. CDR3 in DNA: TGTGCCAGCAGTGAACGGCCAGGGTGGCATTCACCCCTCCACTTT. The genes are TRBV6-1 and TRBJ1-6; D perhaps matches TRBD1 (5 bases). The CDR3 is 15 residues long. The V gene lost 2 bases and the J gene lost 8 bases, with 13 bases spanning the gap. Germline CDR1 is MNHNS and CDR2 is SASEGT.

The rearrangement uses TRBV20-1 and TRBJ1-1; D perhaps matches TRBD1 (6 bases). V gave up 5 bases and J gave up 10 bases, with 11 bases separating them. The CDR3 has 10 amino acids. CDR1 is DFQATT and CDR2 is SNEGSKA in the germline V gene (reference sequence). The CDR3 region is CSAYPGVAFF. The CDR3 nucleotides are TGCAGTGCTTACCCAGGGGTAGCTTTCTTT.

This chain uses TRBV10-3 with TRBJ2-5; 7 bases map to TRBD2. With 6 bases clipped from V and 5 bases from J, the junction kept 3 bases outside the gene matches. The CDR3 has 12 amino acids. In germline, CDR1 is ENHRY, CDR2 SYGVKD. CDR3 loop: CAISLSGETQYF. The DNA of the CDR3 is TGTGCCATCAGCCTTAGCGGGGAGACCCAGTACTTC.

The genes are TRBV2 and TRBJ2-2; no clear D gene. This CDR3 region has 14 residues. Germline lookup yields CDR1 SNHLY and CDR2 FYNNEI. V lost 4 bases to trimming and J lost 3 bases, with 9 bases between them. The CDR3 region is CASSVQAYTGELFF. Here the CDR3 DNA reads TGTGCCAGCAGTGTCCAGGCCTACACCGGGGAGCTGTTTTTT.

This rearrangement joins TRBV5-1 to TRBJ2-5, with D unclear. V lost 3 bases, J lost 5 bases, and 11 bases lay in between. The CDR3 contains 13 residues. Germline CDR1 and CDR2: SGHRS and YFSETQ. The CDR3 DNA reads as TGCGCCAGCAGCTCGGCCAGCGTGGAGACCCAGTACTTC. It translates to CASSSASVETQYF.

This clone was seen only a few times. The chain links TRBV27 to TRBJ1-4; tentative D call: TRBD1 (5 bases). Trimming took 8 bases from V and 4 from J, leaving 11 bases between them. Germline V lookup: CDR1 MNHEY, CDR2 SMNVEV (reference sequence). The length of the CDR3 is 13 residues. Here the CDR3 reads CASGGWNNEKLFF. The CDR3 nucleotides are TGTGCCAGCGGGGGGTGGAATAATGAAAAACTGTTTTTT.